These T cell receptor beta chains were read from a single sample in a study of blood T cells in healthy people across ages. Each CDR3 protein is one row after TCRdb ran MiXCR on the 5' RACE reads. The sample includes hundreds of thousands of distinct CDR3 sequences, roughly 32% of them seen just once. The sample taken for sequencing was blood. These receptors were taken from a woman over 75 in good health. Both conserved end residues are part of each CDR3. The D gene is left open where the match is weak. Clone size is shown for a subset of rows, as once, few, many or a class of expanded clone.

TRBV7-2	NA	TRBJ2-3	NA	TGTGCCAGCAGCCCCACCCTCGGGACAGATACGCAGTATTTT	CASSPTLGTDTQYF
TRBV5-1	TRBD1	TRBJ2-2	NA	TGCGCCAGCAGCTTGACAGGGGCGAAAAACACCGGGGAGCTGTTTTTT	CASSLTGAKNTGELFF
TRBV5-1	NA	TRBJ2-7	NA	TGCGCCAGCAGCTCATCAGACATAGACGAGCAGTACTTC	CASSSSDIDEQYF
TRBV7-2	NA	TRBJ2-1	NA	TGTGCCAGCAGCTTAGATTTGGTTGGTGAGCAGTTCTTC	CASSLDLVGEQFF
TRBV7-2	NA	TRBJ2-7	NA	TGTGCCAGCAGCACACGGACGGGGCCCTCCTACGAGCAGTACTTC	CASSTRTGPSYEQYF
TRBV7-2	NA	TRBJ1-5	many	TGTGCCAGCAGCTTTACTACAGGGCGGGATCAGCCCCAGCATTTT	CASSFTTGRDQPQHF
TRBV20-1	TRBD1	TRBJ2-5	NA	TGCAGTGCTACTCCACAGGGGACCATACAAGAGACCCAGTACTTC	CSATPQGTIQETQYF
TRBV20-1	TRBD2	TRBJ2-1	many	TGCAGTGCTAGAGATGACCTAGCGGGGGGGGCGAATGAGCAGTTCTTC	CSARDDLAGGANEQFF
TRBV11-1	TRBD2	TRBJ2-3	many	TGTGCCAGCAGCTCACAGCCCGGGACTAGCGGAACAGATACGCAGTATTTT	CASSSQPGTSGTDTQYF
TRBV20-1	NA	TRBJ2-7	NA	TGCAGTGCTAGAGGACTAGGGATAACCTACGAGCAGTACTTC	CSARGLGITYEQYF
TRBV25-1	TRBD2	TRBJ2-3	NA	TGTGCCAGCAGTGAATTGAGAGCGGGACGCAGCACAGATACGCAGTATTTT	CASSELRAGRSTDTQYF
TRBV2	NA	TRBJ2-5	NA	TGTGCCAGCAGCCTCCGTGGCGGACGGGAAGAGACCCAGTACTTC	CASSLRGGREETQYF
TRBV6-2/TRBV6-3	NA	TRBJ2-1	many	TGTGCCAGCAGCACCCGGGAGGGGGCTGCCTACAATGAGCAGTTCTTC	CASSTREGAAYNEQFF
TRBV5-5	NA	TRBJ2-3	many	TGTGCCAGCAGCTTGGTTCCAGGGGTTACAGATACGCAGTATTTT	CASSLVPGVTDTQYF
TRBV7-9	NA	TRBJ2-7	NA	TGTGCCAGCAGCTTATCGGGCAGGGGCCCCTACGAGCAGTACTTC	CASSLSGRGPYEQYF
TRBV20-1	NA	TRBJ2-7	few	TGCAGTACTAGAGACCCGGGGAAGGGGCGAGTAGGTAATGAGCAGTACTTC	CSTRDPGKGRVGNEQYF
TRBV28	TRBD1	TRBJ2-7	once	TGTGCCAGCAGCCGGTCGTGGGACAGATGGTACGAGCAGTACTTC	CASSRSWDRWYEQYF
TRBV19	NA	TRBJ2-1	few	TGTGCCAGTAGTGCGAGCGAGCGGGTCCACCATGAGCAGTTCTTC	CASSASERVHHEQFF
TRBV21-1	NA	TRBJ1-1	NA	TGTGCCAGCAGCAAAGGGGGCAGACGCTTGAACACTGAAGCTTTCTTT	CASSKGGRRLNTEAFF
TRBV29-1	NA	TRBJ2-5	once	TGCAGCGTTGTGGAGGGGACAGAGACCCAGTACTTC	CSVVEGTETQYF
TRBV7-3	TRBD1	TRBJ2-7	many	TGTGCCAGCAGCCCAGGGGGAAGGGCCTACGAGCAGTACTTC	CASSPGGRAYEQYF
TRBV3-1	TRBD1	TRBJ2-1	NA	TGTGCCAGCAGCCAAGCGGAGGACAGGCTTTACAATGAGCAGTTCTTC	CASSQAEDRLYNEQFF
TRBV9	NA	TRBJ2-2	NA	TGTGCCAGCAGCGTAGCCCCGGAACAGGGAACCGGGGAGCTGTTTTTT	CASSVAPEQGTGELFF
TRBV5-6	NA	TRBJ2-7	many	TGTGCCAGCAGCTTGGGAGTGCTCGAGCAGTACTTC	CASSLGVLEQYF
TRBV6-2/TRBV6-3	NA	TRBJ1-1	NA	TGTGCCAGCAGTTACCGGGAGACAACTGAAGCTTTCTTT	CASSYRETTEAFF
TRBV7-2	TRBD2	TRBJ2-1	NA	TGTGCCAGCAGCTTAGCTAGTGGGGGAGCGGGGGACAATGAGCAGTTCTTC	CASSLASGGAGDNEQFF
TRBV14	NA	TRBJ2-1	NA	TGTGCCAGCAGCCAAGTCGGGGGACAAGGTTATGTTGAGCAGTTCTTC	CASSQVGGQGYVEQFF
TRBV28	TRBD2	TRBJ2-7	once	TGTGCCAGCAGGCCTAGCGGGAGGTACGAGCAGTACTTC	CASRPSGRYEQYF
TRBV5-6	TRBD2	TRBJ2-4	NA	TGTGCCAGCAGCTGGGGGGGGACGGAAGGGATTCAGTACTTC	CASSWGGTEGIQYF
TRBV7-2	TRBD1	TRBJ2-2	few	TGTGCCAGCAGCTTCAGGGGGCAGGGGGGTAACACCGGGGAGCTGTTTTTT	CASSFRGQGGNTGELFF
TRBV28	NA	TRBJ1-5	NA	TGTGCCAGCAGTTTGTCCGCGGCCGGCAATCAGCCCCAGCATTTT	CASSLSAAGNQPQHF
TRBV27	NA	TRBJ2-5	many	TGTGCCAGCAGTCCGAGTAGGTCTACTTGGTACTTC	CASSPSRSTWYF
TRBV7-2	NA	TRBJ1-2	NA	TGTGCCGACAGCTTAGGTGGGGCCAAGGACTACACCTTC	CADSLGGAKDYTF
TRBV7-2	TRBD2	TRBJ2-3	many	TGTGCCAGCAGCGGGGGACTAGCGGGGGGGGTAACAGATACGCAGTATTTT	CASSGGLAGGVTDTQYF
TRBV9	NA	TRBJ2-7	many	TGTGCCAGCAGCGTAGGAAGGGGACACCTATCCTACGAGCAGTACTTC	CASSVGRGHLSYEQYF
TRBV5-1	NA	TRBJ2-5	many	TGCGCCAGCAGCTTGGCCATGGGAAGTCAAAAGACCCAGTACTTC	CASSLAMGSQKTQYF
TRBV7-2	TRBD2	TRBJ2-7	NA	TGTGCCAGCAGCCCACGGCGCGAACGAGAGAGCGGGAGGGTAAGCTACGAGCAGTACTTC	CASSPRRERESGRVSYEQYF
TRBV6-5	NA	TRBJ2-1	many	TGTGCCAGCAGTTACTCGGGGGGACTGGATGAGCAGTTCTTC	CASSYSGGLDEQFF
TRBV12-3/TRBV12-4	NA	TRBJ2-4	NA	TGTGCCAGCAGTGTGACTGGGGGGAGGTACTTC	CASSVTGGRYF
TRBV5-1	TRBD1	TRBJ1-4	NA	TGCGCCAGCAGCGTATACAGGGGGACTCATGAAAAACTGTTTTTT	CASSVYRGTHEKLFF
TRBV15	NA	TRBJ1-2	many	TGTGCCACCAGCAGTCCCGATACAGGGAACTATGGCTACACCTTC	CATSSPDTGNYGYTF